The 2 T cell receptor beta chains below come from one sample, sequenced in a study of long-term antiretroviral therapy in people with HIV. Assay version v3.0 of immunoSEQ was used, and it was run at survey level. The table came from immunoSEQ multiplex PCR; TCRdb's copy has only in-frame clones and leaves some out. The table lists roughly 28,000 clones, around nine tenths of them singletons. Material: unsorted PBMCs, obtained 1.8 years after starting antiretroviral therapy. The source is a woman aged 18 to 35 with HIV.

This rearrangement joins TRBV5-1 to TRBJ2-2; D is unresolved. Between the trimmed V and J ends, which lost 0 bases and 0 bases, there was a span of 6 bases. CDR1 is SGHRS, CDR2 YFSETQ, per germline. The CDR3 loop spans 15 amino acids. CDR3 loop: CASSLDGSNTGELFF. The CDR3 DNA is TGCGCCAGCAGCTTGGACGGCTCGAACACCGGGGAGCTGTTTTTT.

This clone was seen once. The V call is TRBV7-9, the J call TRBJ2-1; the match to TRBD1 covers 10 bases. The CDR3 is made up of 15 amino acids. The germline gives CDR1 SEHNR, CDR2 FQNEAQ (reference sequence). J was trimmed by 7 bases and V by 11 bases; bases with no gene match: 14. The CDR3, as DNA: TGTGCCGGAGCTAATAGGGACAGGGGAATGAATGAGCAGTTCTTC. Protein product: CAGANRDRGMNEQFF.